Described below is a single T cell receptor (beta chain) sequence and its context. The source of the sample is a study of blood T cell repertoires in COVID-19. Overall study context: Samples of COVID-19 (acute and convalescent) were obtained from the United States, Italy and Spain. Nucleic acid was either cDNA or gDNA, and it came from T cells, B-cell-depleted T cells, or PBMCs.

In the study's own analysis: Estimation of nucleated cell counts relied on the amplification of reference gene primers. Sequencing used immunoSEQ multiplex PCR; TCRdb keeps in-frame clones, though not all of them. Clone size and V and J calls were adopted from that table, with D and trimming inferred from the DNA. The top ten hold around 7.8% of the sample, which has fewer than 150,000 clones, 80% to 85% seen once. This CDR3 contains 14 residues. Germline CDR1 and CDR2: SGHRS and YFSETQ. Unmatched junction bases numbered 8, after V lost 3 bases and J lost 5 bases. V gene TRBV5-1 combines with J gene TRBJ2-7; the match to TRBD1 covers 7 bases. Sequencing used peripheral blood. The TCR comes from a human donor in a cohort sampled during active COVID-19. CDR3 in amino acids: CASSSGQEVHEQYF. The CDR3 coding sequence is TGCGCCAGCAGCTCCGGACAGGAGGTACACGAGCAGTACTTC. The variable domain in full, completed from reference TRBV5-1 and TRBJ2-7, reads KAGVTQTPRYLIKTRGQQVTLSCSPISGHRSVSWYQQTPGQGLQFLFEYFSETQRNKGNFPGRFSGRQFSNSRSEMNVSTLELGDSALYLCASSSGQEVHEQYFGPGTRLTVT.